Ten or more counts support the clone carrying this T cell receptor (beta chain). Its antigen remains unknown. An end of the junction does not agree with germline; a read error may underlie this. Looked up from germline, CDR1 is SGHRS and CDR2 is YFSETQ. The CDR3 spans 13 residues. Researchers amplified the TCR beta CDR3 regions from RNA transcripts. Carried out on the TCR CDR3, a first-round RT-PCR used the HTBI primer set. MiXCR, run by TCRdb on the multiplex PCR reads, gives a single entry per CDR3 protein. The table lists about 410,000 distinct CDR3 sequences, roughly 14% of them singletons. The sample is drawn from a study of T cells in Graves' hyperthyroidism and ophthalmopathy. Study findings and constraints: Blood also showed most of the thyroid clonotypes that were expanded above 0.001.

The receptor's source is a man aged 18-30 years with Graves' ophthalmopathy. Sequenced: blood. The chain joins TRBV5-1 to TRBJ2-7; D is possibly TRBD1 (6 bases). CDR3 sequence reads: CASNLDSPYEQYF. The CDR3 DNA reads TGCGCCAGCAACTTGGACAGCCCCTACGAGCAGTACTTC.